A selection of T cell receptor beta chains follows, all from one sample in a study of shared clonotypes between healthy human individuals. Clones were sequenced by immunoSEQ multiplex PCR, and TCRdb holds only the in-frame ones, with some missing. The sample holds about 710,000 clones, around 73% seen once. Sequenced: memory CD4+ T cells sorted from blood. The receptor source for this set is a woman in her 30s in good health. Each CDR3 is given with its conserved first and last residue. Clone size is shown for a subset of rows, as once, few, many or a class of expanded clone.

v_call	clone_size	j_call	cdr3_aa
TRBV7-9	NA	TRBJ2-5	CAGSFQETQYF
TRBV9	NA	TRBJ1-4	CASSVGQGGSGKLFF
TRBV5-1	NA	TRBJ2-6	CASSNRQDLRSGANVLTF
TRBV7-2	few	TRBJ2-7	CASSLGLSYEQYF
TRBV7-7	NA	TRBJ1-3	CASSLGGSGNTIYF
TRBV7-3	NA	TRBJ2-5	CASSPGIAGDQETQYF
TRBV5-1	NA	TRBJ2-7	CASSWGTGSSYEQYF
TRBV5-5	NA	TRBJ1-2	CASSFGDNYGYTF
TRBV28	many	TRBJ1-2	CASSFPYGYTF
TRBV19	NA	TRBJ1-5	CASKISRTGYNQPQHF
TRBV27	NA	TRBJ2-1	CASSGASGYYNEQFF
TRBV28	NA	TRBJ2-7	CASSLSSGTYEQYF
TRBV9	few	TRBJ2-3	CASREDWSTDTQYF
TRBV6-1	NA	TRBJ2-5	CATNTGGETQYF
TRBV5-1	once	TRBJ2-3	CASSLGTLNTDTQYF
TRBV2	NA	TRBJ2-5	CASMVQETQYF
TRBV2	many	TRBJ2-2	CASRPTNTGELFF
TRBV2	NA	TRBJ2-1	CASTPDSDEQFF
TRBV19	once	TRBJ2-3	CASSPSLDPSDTQYF
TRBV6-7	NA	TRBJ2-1	CASSRLAVRANEQFF
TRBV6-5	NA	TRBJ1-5	CASSSGQGGNQPQHF
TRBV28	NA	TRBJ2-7	CAIDSPGDRGHEQYF
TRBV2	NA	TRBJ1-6	CASRPGPEVPLHF
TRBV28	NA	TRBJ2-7	CASRTGTRNEQYF
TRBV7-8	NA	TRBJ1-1	CASRLTRTYTEAFF
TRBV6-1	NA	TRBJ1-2	CASSLGPARAGYTF
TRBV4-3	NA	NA	CASSQAKPPYEQYF
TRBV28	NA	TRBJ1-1	CASITGGRTEAFF
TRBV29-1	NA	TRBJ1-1	CSVGSLKTNTEAFF
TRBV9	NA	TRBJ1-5	CASSVVLRAAVNQPQHF
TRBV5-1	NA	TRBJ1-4	CASRGSAGEKLFF
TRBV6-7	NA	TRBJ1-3	CASSPPSGGNTIYF
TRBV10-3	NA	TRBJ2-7	CAIQRTSGTSYEQYF
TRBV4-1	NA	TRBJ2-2	CASSYHGELFF
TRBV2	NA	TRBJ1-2	CASRKQGGDYGYTF
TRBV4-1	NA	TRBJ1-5	CASSWDRYNQPQHF
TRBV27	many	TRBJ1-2	CASSLSKDLYGYTF
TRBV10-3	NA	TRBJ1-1	CAITKKGQGAEAFF
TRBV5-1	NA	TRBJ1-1	CASSTGQGYDAEAFF
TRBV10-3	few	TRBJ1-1	CAISESRPGEAFF
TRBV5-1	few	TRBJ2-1	CASQRVKSSYNEQFF